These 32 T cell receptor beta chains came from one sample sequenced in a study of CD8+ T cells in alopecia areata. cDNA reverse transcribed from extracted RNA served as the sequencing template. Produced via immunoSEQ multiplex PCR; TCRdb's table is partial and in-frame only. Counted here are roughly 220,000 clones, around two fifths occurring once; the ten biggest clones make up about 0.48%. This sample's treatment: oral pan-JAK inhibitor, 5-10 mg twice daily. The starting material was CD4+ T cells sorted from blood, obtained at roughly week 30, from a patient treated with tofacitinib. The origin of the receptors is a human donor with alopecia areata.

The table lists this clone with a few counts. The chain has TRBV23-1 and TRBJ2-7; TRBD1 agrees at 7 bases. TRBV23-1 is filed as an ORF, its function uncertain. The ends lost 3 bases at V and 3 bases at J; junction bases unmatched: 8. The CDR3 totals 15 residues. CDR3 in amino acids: CASSHRGDSLYEQYF. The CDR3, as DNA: TGCGCCAGCAGTCACCGAGGGGACAGCCTCTACGAGCAGTACTTC.

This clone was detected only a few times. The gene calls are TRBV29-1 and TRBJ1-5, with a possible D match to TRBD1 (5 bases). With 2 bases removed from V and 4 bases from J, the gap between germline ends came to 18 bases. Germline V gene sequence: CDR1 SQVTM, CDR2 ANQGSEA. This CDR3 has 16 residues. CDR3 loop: CSVEYDDRDRNQPQHF. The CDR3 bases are TGCAGCGTTGAATACGATGACAGAGACCGTAATCAGCCCCAGCATTTT. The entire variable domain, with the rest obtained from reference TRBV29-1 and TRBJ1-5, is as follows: SAVISQKPSRDICQRGTSLTIQCQVDSQVTMMFWYRQQPGQSLTLIATANQGSEATYESGFVIDKFPISRPNLTFSTLTVSNMSPEDSSIYLCSVEYDDRDRNQPQHFGDGTRLSIL.

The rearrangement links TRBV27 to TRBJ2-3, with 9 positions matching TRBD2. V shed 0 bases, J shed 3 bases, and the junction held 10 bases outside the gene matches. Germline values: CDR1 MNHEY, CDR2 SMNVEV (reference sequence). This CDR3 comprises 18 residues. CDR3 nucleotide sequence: TGTGCCAGCAGTTTATCGGTTCGAGCGGGAGGTGGGACAGATACGCAGTATTTT. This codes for CASSLSVRAGGGTDTQYF.

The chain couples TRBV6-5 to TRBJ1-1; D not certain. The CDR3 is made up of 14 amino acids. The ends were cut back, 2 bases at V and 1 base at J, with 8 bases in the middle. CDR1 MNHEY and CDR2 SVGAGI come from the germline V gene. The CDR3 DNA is TGTGCCAGCAGTTACCAAGGGAGGAACACTGAAGCTTTCTTT. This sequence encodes CASSYQGRNTEAFF.

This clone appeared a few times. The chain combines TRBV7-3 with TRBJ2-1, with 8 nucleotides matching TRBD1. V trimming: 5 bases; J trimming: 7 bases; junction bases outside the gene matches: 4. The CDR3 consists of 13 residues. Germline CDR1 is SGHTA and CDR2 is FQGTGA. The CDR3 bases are TGTGCCAGCAGCAAACAGGGGGGAAATGAGCAGTTCTTC. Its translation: CASSKQGGNEQFF.

The chain's CDR3 is CASSWGQGLNTEAFF. The DNA for the CDR3 is TGTGCCAGCAGTTGGGGACAGGGTTTGAACACTGAAGCTTTCTTT. V is TRBV6-5 and J is TRBJ1-1; TRBD1 aligns across 9 bases. From germline, CDR1 is MNHEY and CDR2 SVGAGI. V dropped 4 bases and J dropped 0; count of bases not matched to a gene: 3. The CDR3 has 15 amino acids.

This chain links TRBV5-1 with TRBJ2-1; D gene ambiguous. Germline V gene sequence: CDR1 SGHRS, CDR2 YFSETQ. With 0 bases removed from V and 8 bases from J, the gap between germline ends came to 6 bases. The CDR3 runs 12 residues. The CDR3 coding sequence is TGCGCCAGCAGCTTGGAACGCGATGAGCAGTTCTTC. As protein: CASSLERDEQFF.

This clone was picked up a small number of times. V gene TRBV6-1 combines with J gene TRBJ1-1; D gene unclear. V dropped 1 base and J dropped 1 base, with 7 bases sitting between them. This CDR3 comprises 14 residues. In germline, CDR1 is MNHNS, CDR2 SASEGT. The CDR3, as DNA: TGTGCCAGCAGTGAAGGTCAACGGAACACTGAAGCTTTCTTT. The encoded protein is CASSEGQRNTEAFF.

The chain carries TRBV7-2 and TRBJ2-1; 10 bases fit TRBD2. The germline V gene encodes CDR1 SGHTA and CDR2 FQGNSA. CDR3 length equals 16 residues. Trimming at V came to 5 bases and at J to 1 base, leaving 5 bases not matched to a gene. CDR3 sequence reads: CASSLLSGRSYNEQFF. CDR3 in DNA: TGTGCCAGCAGCCTCCTTAGCGGGAGGTCCTACAATGAGCAGTTCTTC.

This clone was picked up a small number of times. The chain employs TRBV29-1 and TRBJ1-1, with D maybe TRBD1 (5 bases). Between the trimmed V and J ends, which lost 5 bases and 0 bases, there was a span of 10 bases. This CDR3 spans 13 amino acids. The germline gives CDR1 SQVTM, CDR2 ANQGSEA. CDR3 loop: CSVLTGLNTEAFF. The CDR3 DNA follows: TGCAGCGTTCTAACGGGGCTGAACACTGAAGCTTTCTTT.

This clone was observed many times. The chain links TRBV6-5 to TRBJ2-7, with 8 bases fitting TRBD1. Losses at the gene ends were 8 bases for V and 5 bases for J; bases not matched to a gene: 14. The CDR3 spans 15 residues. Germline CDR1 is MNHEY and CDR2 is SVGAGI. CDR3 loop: CASHTTQGAVHEQYF. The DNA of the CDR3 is TGTGCCAGCCATACAACCCAGGGGGCGGTCCACGAGCAGTACTTC.

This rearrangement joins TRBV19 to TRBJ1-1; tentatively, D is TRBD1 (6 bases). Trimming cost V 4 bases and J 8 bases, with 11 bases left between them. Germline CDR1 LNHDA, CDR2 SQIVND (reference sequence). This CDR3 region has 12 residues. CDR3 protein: CASSTSDREAFF. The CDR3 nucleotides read TGTGCCAGTAGTACCTCGGACAGAGAAGCTTTCTTT.

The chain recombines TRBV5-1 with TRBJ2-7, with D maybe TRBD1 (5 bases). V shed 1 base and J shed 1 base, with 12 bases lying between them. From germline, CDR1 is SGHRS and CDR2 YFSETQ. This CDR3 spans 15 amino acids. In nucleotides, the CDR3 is TGCGCCAGCAGCTTGCCCAGGGCGTCATCCTACGAGCAGTACTTC. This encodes CASSLPRASSYEQYF. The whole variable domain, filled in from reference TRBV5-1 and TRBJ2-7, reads KAGVTQTPRYLIKTRGQQVTLSCSPISGHRSVSWYQQTPGQGLQFLFEYFSETQRNKGNFPGRFSGRQFSNSRSEMNVSTLELGDSALYLCASSLPRASSYEQYFGPGTRLTVT.

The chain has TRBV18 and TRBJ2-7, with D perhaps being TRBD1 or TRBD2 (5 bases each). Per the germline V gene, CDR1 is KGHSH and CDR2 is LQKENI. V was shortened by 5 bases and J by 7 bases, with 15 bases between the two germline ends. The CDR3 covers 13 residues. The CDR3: CASSSRDPDEQYF. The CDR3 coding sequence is TGTGCCAGCTCATCCCGGGACCCCGATGAGCAGTACTTC. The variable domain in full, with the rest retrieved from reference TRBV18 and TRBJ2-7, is NAGVMQNPRHLVRRRGQEARLRCSPMKGHSHVYWYRQLPEEGLKFMVYLQKENIIDESGMPKERFSAEFPKEGPSILRIQQVVRGDSAAYFCASSSRDPDEQYFGPGTRLTVT.

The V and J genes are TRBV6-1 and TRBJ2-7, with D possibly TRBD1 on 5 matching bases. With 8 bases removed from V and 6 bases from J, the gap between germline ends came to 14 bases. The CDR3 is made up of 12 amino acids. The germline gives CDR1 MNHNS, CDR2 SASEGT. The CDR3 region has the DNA TGTGCCAGCGGACAATCATGGGGCGAGCAGTACTTC. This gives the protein CASGQSWGEQYF.

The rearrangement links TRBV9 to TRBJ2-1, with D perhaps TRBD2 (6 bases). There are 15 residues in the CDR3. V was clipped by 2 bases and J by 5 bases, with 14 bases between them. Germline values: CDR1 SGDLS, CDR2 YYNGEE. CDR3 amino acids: CASSVSVTRDNEQFF. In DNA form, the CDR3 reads TGTGCCAGCAGCGTCTCCGTGACTAGGGACAATGAGCAGTTCTTC.

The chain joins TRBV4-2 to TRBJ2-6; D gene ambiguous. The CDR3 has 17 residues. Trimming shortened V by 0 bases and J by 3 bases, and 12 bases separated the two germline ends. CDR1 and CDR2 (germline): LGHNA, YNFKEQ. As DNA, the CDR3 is TGTGCCAGCAGCCAAGATGCAGGTGACATTGGGGCCAACGTCCTGACTTTC. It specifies CASSQDAGDIGANVLTF.

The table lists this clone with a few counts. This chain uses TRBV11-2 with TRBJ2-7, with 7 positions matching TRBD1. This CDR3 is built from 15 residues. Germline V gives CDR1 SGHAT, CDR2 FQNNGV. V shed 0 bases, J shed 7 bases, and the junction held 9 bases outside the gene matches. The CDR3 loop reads CASSLDRKGAGEQYF. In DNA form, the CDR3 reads TGTGCCAGCAGCTTAGATCGGAAGGGGGCTGGTGAGCAGTACTTC.

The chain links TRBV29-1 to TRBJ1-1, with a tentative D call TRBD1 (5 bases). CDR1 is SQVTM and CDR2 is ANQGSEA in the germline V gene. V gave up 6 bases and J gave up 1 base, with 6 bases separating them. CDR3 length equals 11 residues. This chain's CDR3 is CSVDRNTEAFF. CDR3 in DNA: TGCAGCGTCGACAGGAACACTGAAGCTTTCTTT. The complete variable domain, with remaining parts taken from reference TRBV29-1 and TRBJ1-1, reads SAVISQKPSRDICQRGTSLTIQCQVDSQVTMMFWYRQQPGQSLTLIATANQGSEATYESGFVIDKFPISRPNLTFSTLTVSNMSPEDSSIYLCSVDRNTEAFFGQGTRLTVV.

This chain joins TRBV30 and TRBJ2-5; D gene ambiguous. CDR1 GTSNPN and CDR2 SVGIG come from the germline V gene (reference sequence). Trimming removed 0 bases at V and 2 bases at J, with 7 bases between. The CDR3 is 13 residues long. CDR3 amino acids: CAWSVGVQETQYF. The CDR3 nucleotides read TGTGCCTGGAGTGTTGGGGTACAAGAGACCCAGTACTTC.

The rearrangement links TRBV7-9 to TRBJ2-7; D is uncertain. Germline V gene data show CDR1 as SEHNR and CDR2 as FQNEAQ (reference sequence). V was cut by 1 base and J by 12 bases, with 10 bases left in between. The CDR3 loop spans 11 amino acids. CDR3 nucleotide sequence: TGTGCCAGCAGCTTAGGTGGGCCCCCGTACTTC. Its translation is CASSLGGPPYF.

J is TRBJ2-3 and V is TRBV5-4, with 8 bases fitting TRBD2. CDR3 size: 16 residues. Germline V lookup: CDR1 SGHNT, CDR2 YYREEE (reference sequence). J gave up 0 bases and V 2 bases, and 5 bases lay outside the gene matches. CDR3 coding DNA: TGTGCCAGCAGCTTAAGGCTAGCGGGTAGCACAGATACGCAGTATTTT. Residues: CASSLRLAGSTDTQYF.

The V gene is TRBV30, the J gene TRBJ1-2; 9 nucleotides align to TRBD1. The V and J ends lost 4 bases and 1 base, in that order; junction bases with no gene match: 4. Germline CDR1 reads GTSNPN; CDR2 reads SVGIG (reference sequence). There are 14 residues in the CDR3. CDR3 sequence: CAWNGQGFNYGYTF. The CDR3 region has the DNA TGTGCCTGGAATGGACAGGGGTTTAACTATGGCTACACCTTC.

This CDR3 reads CASSYRRDQETQYF. The CDR3, as DNA: TGTGCCAGCAGTTATAGGAGGGACCAAGAGACCCAGTACTTC. The chain carries TRBV6-6 and TRBJ2-5, with D perhaps matching TRBD2 (6 bases). The CDR3 length is 14 residues. V gave up 3 bases and J gave up 0 bases, with 8 bases separating them. Germline V CDR1 and CDR2: MNHNY, SVGAGI (reference sequence).

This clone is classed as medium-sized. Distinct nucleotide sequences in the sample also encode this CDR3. CDR3 region: CAWGTSGSDTQYF. DNA for the CDR3: TGTGCCTGGGGAACTAGCGGCTCAGATACGCAGTATTTT. This chain links TRBV30 with TRBJ2-3; 8 bases map to TRBD2. Germline assignment: CDR1 GTSNPN and CDR2 SVGIG (reference sequence). The CDR3 is 13 residues long. V shed 5 bases and J 4 bases; nucleotides not matched to a gene: 5. The whole variable domain, remainder taken from reference TRBV30 and TRBJ2-3, is SQTIHQWPATLVQPVGSPLSLECTVEGTSNPNLYWYRQAAGRGLQLLFYSVGIGQISSEVPQNLSASRPQDRQFILSSKKLLLSDSGFYLCAWGTSGSDTQYFGPGTRLTVL.

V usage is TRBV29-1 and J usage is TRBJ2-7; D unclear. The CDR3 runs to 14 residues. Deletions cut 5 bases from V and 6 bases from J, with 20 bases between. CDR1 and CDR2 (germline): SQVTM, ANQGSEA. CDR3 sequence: CSVQDPKLASEQYF. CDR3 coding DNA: TGCAGCGTTCAGGACCCAAAGCTGGCGTCCGAGCAGTACTTC.

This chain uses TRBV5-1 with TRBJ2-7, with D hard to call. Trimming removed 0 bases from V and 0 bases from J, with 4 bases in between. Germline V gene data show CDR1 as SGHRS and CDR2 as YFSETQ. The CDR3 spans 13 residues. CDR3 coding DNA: TGCGCCAGCAGCTTGGGGGTCTCCTACGAGCAGTACTTC. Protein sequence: CASSLGVSYEQYF.

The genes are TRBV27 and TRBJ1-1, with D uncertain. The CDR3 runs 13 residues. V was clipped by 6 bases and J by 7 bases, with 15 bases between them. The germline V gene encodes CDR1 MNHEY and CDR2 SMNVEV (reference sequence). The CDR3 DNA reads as TGTGCCAGCAGCCCCCGTCGTAATTATGAAGCTTTCTTT. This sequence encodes CASSPRRNYEAFF.

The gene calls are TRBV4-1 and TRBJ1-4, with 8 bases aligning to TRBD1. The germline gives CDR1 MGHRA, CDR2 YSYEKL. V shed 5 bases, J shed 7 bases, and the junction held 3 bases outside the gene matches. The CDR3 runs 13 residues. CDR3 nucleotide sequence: TGCGCCAGCAGCTGGACAGGGTCTGAAAAACTGTTTTTT. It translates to CASSWTGSEKLFF.

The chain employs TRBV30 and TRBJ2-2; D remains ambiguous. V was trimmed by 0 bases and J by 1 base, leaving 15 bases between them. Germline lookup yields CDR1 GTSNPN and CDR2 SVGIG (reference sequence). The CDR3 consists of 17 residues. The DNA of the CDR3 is TGTGCCTGGAGTGTACGAATGCGACGCGGGAACACCGGGGAGCTGTTTTTT. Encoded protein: CAWSVRMRRGNTGELFF.

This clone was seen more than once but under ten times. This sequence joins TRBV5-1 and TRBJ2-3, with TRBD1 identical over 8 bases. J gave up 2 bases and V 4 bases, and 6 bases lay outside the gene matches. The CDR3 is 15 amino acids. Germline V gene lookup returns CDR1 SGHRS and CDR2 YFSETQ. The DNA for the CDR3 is TGCGCCAGCAGCATTGACAGGGGCCTCACAGATACGCAGTATTTT. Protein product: CASSIDRGLTDTQYF.

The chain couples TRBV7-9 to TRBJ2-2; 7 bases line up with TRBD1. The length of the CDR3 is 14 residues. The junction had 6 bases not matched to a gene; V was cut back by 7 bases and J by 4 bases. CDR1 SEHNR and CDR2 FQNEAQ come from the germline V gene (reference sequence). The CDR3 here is CASNGQASTGELFF. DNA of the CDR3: TGTGCCAGCAACGGACAGGCATCCACCGGGGAGCTGTTTTTT.